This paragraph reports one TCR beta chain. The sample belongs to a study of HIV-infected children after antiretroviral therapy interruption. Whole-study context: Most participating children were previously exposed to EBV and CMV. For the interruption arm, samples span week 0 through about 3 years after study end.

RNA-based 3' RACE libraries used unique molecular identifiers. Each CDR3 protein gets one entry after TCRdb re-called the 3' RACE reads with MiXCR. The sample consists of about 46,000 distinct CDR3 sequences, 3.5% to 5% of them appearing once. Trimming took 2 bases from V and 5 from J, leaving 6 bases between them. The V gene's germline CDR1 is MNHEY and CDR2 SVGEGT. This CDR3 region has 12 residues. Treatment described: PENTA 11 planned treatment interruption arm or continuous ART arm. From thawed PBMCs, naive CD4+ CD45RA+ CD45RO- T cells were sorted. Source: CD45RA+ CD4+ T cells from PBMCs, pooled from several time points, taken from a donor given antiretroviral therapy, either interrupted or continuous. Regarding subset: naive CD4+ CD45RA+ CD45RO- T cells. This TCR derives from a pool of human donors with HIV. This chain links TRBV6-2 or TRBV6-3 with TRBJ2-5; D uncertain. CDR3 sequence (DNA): TGTGCCAGCAGTTACGAGACTGAGACCCAGTACTTC. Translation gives CASSYETETQYF.